This T cell receptor beta chain emerged from a study of vaccination and CD4 T cells after COVID-19 (dated by TCRdb to 2022 to 2024). With regard to the full study: Six males and four females were included in the convalescent cohort, with two Hispanic individuals, seven Caucasians, two Asians and one multiracial person represented. At the TCR clonotype level, an earlier paper using these donors assessed memory CD4+ T cell crossreactivity between SARS-CoV-2 and common cold coronavirus spike proteins. Post-COVID blood samples were collected from convalescent patients a median of approximately 93 days after diagnosis, with a range of roughly 30 to 161 days. Control cultures used a CEFX viral epitope pool as positive control, an HIV-1 Nef peptide pool as negative control, or no peptide. The spike-specific CD4+ TCR repertoire was compared before and after mRNA vaccination in under 11 COVID-19 convalescent patients and a handful of infection-naive healthy vaccine recipients. Culture stimuli were overlapping spike peptide pools from SARS-CoV-2 and from the common cold coronaviruses HCoV-NL63, HCoV-OC43 and HCoV-229E. Post-vaccine blood samples were obtained a median of about 72 days after the second vaccine dose, with a range of about 12 to 241 days. Participants received two doses of either the Pfizer-BioNTech BNT162b2 vaccine (n=8) or the Moderna mRNA-1273 vaccine (n=2).

The treatment or condition label here, explained by the study, means: approximately 10-day PBMC culture with coronavirus spike peptide pools or control peptides (ViraFEST assay). CD4+ T cells from unexposed donors were collected before the COVID-19 pandemic (2011-2018). To expand antigen-specific T cells with peptide pools and then pick out the expanded clonotypes through TCR sequencing, the study relied on the ViraFEST assay. Each well held more than 1.5 million PBMCs cultured in IMDM containing roughly 5% human AB serum and approximately 10 IU/ml IL-2, with about 9.1 ug/ml peptide pools added. Half of the culture medium was replaced with fresh IL-2-containing medium on days 3 and 7. Once the cells had been in culture for about 10 days, the EasySep CD4+ T cell isolation kit was used to isolate CD4+ T cells by negative selection. As far as cell numbers permitted, CD4+ T cells from unexposed donors were tested for reactivity against SARS-CoV-2 S and N as well as four spike pools from common cold coronaviruses. Ficoll-Paque Plus gradient centrifugation was used to isolate PBMCs from whole blood, and the isolated PBMCs were then either used fresh or cryopreserved at -140C. Culture conditions were generally each tested in triplicate wells. The leukapheresis product used for the unexposed donors was purchased from a commercial source.

Trimming accounts for 9 bases at V and 8 bases at J, while the number of junction bases matched to no gene is 12. From the germline V gene, CDR1 is KGHDR and CDR2 is SFDVKD. There are 15 amino acids in the CDR3, from cysteine to phenylalanine inclusive. Left in the record is the CDR3 DNA by itself, 45 bases read in frame from the first base. The library came from PCR. At the Johns Hopkins FTIC core, DNA from the cultured CD4+ T cells underwent TCR sequencing with the Oncomine TCR Beta short-read assay. The QIAamp micro DNA kit was used to extract genomic DNA from the cultured CD4+ T cells. Oncomine TCR Beta libraries from cultured CD4+ T cells were pooled using unique dual indexes and sequenced on an Illumina iSeq 100. As for how the authors treated the data: Non-productive sequences were removed, and CDR3s that did not start with C, did not end with F or W, or were shorter than 7 amino acids were discarded. Antigen-specific clonotypes were identified using the MANAFEST web application through comparison of peptide-stimulated wells with reference and other culture wells. Positive clones required FDR below 0.05, an odds ratio above 5, and productive frequency above 0.1% in at least two of three replicate wells. Clonotypes that were significantly expanded in both SARS-CoV-2 spike wells and at least one common cold coronavirus spike condition were defined as cross-reactive. Levenshtein distances (stringdist) and unrooted phylogenetic trees (ape) in R version 3.6.1 were used to assess CDR3 homology. In-frame beta chains were kept once TCRdb had trimmed the public reads at Q25 with fastp and called clones with MiXCR. Each entry is one CDR3 protein sequence, shown with its most common DNA and genes. It is TCRdb's table, rather than the study itself, that gives the V and J calls and clone size. The sample table shows over 5,000 distinct CDR3 sequences, and about 40% are seen once. The ten largest clones add up to roughly 50% of the sample.

This clonotype occurred once. Its antigen is currently not known. Per-nucleotide qualities are absent, and no much larger clonotype sits a single base away. A lone read gives weak evidence. What the work shows at the level of the full study, not this receptor alone: In convalescent patients, a median around 84% of post-vaccine SARS-CoV-2-reactive clones were detected only after vaccination, and vaccine-specific priming was suggested by this finding. Relatively few convalescent patients were included in the study, and early timepoints after natural infection were not analyzed. The median number of SARS-CoV-2-reactive clonotypes rose from around 21 after infection to roughly 40 after vaccination, but the change was not significant. Of the vaccine-specific clones in convalescent patients, 304 of 307, or nearly all, reacted only to SARS-CoV-2 spike and did not cross-react with common cold coronaviruses.

This receptor was obtained from a human donor in good health. Recombination joined TRBV24-1 with TRBJ2-1, and TRBD1 matches 10 of the central bases. Sample: CD4+ T cells from blood, cultured in vitro. The CDR3 here reads CATSTGQGPLDEQFF. In nucleotide form, the sequence is TGTGCCACCTCTACGGGACAGGGGCCTTTGGATGAGCAGTTCTTC.